This T cell receptor beta chain emerged from a study of identical twins. Via MiXCR, TCRdb re-called the 5' RACE reads, giving one row per CDR3 protein. The sample has roughly 690,000 distinct CDR3 sequences, around 20% seen once; the top ten hold around 4.5%. This clonotype has more than one count but fewer than ten. V was shortened by 0 bases and J by 5 bases, with 9 bases between the two germline ends. The CDR3 totals 15 residues. Germline values: CDR1 SGHRS, CDR2 YFSETQ. These data are also associated with another study on T cells expressing NK-cell markers. That publication notes: Cells sorted as CD3+CD56+NKG2C+, CD3+CD56+NKG2C- and CD3+CD56-NKG2C+ T cells supplied the TCR beta repertoires. The sequencing cohort of eight donors included seven HCMV-seropositive individuals and one seronegative individual.

This sequence was found in a woman between 18 and 30 years old in good health. V usage is TRBV5-1 and J usage is TRBJ2-6, with D hard to call. Sequences were obtained from PBMCs. The CDR3 DNA reads TGCGCCAGCAGCTTGGATAGCCCCAGGGCCAACGTCCTGACTTTC. Protein sequence: CASSLDSPRANVLTF.